One and the same sample provided the 20 T cell receptor delta chains below, sequenced in a study of gamma-delta chains in newborns, infants, children. TCRdb processed the reads again with the CATT caller. The sample contains about 5,200 delta-chain clones, around 3.2% of which appear only once. Material for sequencing was blood. These receptors were taken from a child who was a newborn, infant or young child, either healthy, febrile or measles-vaccinated (not recorded which).

Of note for this clone: TCRdb's listed protein matches a much larger clone and diverges from this DNA's translation at residue 4, likely through a read error; the protein shown comes from the DNA. The chain uses TRDV2 and TRDJ2; 7 bases fit TRDD3. Looked up from germline, CDR1 is GEAIGNYY and CDR2 is EKD. The CDR3 runs to 14 residues. Here the CDR3 reads CACGTWGLTAQLFF. The DNA for the CDR3 is TGTGCCTGTGGCACCTGGGGGTTGACAGCACAACTCTTCTTT.

This clone has only a few counts. This rearrangement joins TRDV2 to TRDJ3, with 8 nucleotides matching TRDD3. CDR1 and CDR2 (germline): GEAIGNYY, EKD. The CDR3 sequence is 20 residues long. V shed 0 bases, J shed 0 bases, and the junction held 9 bases outside the gene matches. The CDR3: CACDTISGGPPSWDTRQMFF. The CDR3 region has the DNA TGTGCCTGTGACACCATCTCTGGGGGACCCCCCTCCTGGGACACCCGACAGATGTTTTTC.

As to this clone: Other DNA sequences of this sample code for an identical CDR3. The J gene is TRDJ1, the V gene TRDV1; D gene unclear. TCRdb records no J gene; here it was assigned by comparing the DNA to germline. This CDR3 region has 13 residues. V was shortened by 5 bases and J by 8 bases, with 15 bases between the two germline ends. Per germline, CDR1 TSWWSYY and CDR2 QGS. For the CDR3, the DNA is TGTGCTCTTGGGCCAACTACGGCGGGGAAACTCATCTTT. It is translated as CALGPTTAGKLIF.

This clone showed up just once. The chain uses TRDV2 and TRDJ3; TRDD3 agrees at 13 bases. The J gene, left out of TCRdb, was set here by checking the DNA against germline. Germline CDR1 GEAIGNYY, CDR2 EKD. The length of the CDR3 is 19 residues. The ends lost 3 bases at V and 4 bases at J; junction bases unmatched: 8. CDR3 protein: CACDPILGDTAWDTRQMFF. The DNA for the CDR3 is TGTGCCTGTGACCCTATACTGGGGGATACGGCGTGGGACACCCGACAGATGTTTTTC.

This clone was detected only a few times. It differs at one base from a far larger clone, so likely a read error. In the same sample, other DNA sequences code for this CDR3. The genes are TRDV2 and TRDJ3, with TRDD3 matching over 11 bases. Per germline, CDR1 GEAIGNYY and CDR2 EKD. The CDR3 consists of 19 residues. The CDR3 bases are TGTGCCTGCGACACCGTACTGGGGGATAGCTCCTGGGACACCCGACAGATGTTTTTC. Its translation is CACDTVLGDSSWDTRQMFF.

This clone counts as large. This may be a read error: a much more frequent sequence differs by one nucleotide. At the DNA level, this CDR3 is encoded by other sequences in the same sample as well. This rearrangement joins TRDV2 to TRDJ3; 10 bases line up with TRDD3. The CDR3 sequence is 18 residues long. CDR1 is GEAIGNYY, CDR2 EKD, per germline. J gave up 1 base and V 0 bases, and 2 bases lay outside the gene matches. The CDR3 DNA reads as TGTGCCTGTGACACCGTACTGGGGGATTCCTGGGACACCCGACAGATGTTTTTC. It codes for CACDTVLGDSWDTRQMFF.

A few counts support this clone. The TCRdb record carries a much larger clone's protein, which differs from this DNA's translation at residue 6; a read error is the likely cause, and the protein listed here is the DNA translation. The rearrangement uses TRDV2 and TRDJ2; the D gene is possibly TRDD3 (6 bases). CDR1 is GEAIGNYY, CDR2 EKD, per germline. This CDR3 has 14 residues. The germline V and J ends were trimmed by 0 bases and 3 bases, with 7 bases remaining between them. The DNA of the CDR3 is TGTGCCTGTGACACCCGGGGGATGACAGCACAACTCTTCTTT. This encodes CACDTRGMTAQLFF.

This clone is medium-sized. This chain's CDR3 is CAASVGGGHDKLIF. CDR3 in DNA: TGTGCAGCAAGCGTGGGAGGGGGGCATGATAAACTCATCTTT. V is TRAV29/DV5 and J is TRDJ1, with D perhaps matching TRDD3 (5 bases). The CDR3 totals 14 residues. The germline V gene encodes CDR1 NSMFDY and CDR2 ISSIKDK. Trimming shortened V by 0 bases and J by 5 bases, and 14 bases separated the two germline ends.

The CDR3 DNA reads TGTGCTCTTGGGGAAAATGGACTGGGGGATCTGTACACCGATAAACTCATCTTT. It codes for CALGENGLGDLYTDKLIF. The chain is built from TRDV1 and TRDJ1; 10 positions agree with TRDD3. Germline assignment: CDR1 TSWWSYY and CDR2 QGS. The CDR3 is 18 residues long. Trimming cost V 2 bases and J 0 bases; bases outside gene matches: 9.

Remarks on this clone: Given a far larger clone just one base away, this is likely a sequencing read error. Within the sample, other DNA sequences also encode this same CDR3. V is TRDV2 and J is TRDJ3; the match to TRDD3 covers 11 bases. CDR1 is GEAIGNYY, CDR2 EKD, per germline. This CDR3 has 18 residues. For the CDR3, the DNA is TGCGCCTGTGACACCGTACTGGGGGATACCTGGGACACCCGACAGATGTTTTTC. This codes for CACDTVLGDTWDTRQMFF.

This clone has just a few counts. The chain uses TRDV1 and TRDJ1; D ambiguous. The germline V gene encodes CDR1 TSWWSYY and CDR2 QGS. V was pared by 0 bases and J by 4 bases, with 9 bases between. This CDR3 region has 14 residues. CDR3 region: CALGELLADDKLIF. In DNA, the CDR3 is TGTGCTCTTGGGGAACTCCTAGCGGACGATAAACTCATCTTT.

V gene TRDV2 combines with J gene TRDJ3, with 10 positions matching TRDD3. Per germline, CDR1 GEAIGNYY and CDR2 EKD. The CDR3 has 21 amino acids. With V trimmed by 3 bases and J by 0 bases, 13 bases remained unmatched. The CDR3 protein is CACDATRTGGFSSWDTRQMFF. CDR3 bases: TGTGCCTGTGACGCCACCCGTACTGGGGGATTCAGCTCCTGGGACACCCGACAGATGTTTTTC.

This clone was recorded a few times. This may arise from a read error, as a much more abundant clone is one base away. The chain recombines TRDV2 with TRDJ2; 11 bases are shared with TRDD3. The CDR3 covers 16 residues. The germline CDR1 and CDR2 sequences are GEAIGNYY and EKD. Trimming removed 3 bases from V and 0 bases from J; junction bases left unmatched: 2. CDR3 nucleotide sequence: TGTGCCTGTGACGAACTGGGGGATACTTTGACAGCACAACTCTTCTTT. Its translation: CACDELGDTLTAQLFF.

This clone was seen a few times. This may be a read error: a much more frequent sequence differs by one nucleotide. The identical CDR3 is also encoded by other nucleotide sequences in the sample. The chain links TRDV2 to TRDJ3; 8 nucleotides agree with TRDD3. Germline V gene sequence: CDR1 GEAIGNYY, CDR2 EKD. The CDR3 extends over 17 amino acids. Germline trimming cut 1 base from V and 0 bases from J; bases unmatched to any gene: 1. The CDR3 region is CACDTTGGSWDTRQMFF. CDR3 nucleotide sequence: TGTGCCTGTGACACTACTGGGGGCTCCTGGGACACCCGACAGATGTTTTTC.

The rearrangement links TRAV29/DV5 to TRDJ1; TRDD2 might be the D (9 bases). Per the germline V gene, CDR1 is NSMFDY and CDR2 is ISSIKDK. Between the trimmed V and J ends, which lost 0 bases and 8 bases, there was a span of 47 bases. The CDR3 is 24 residues long. CDR3 protein: CAASAPLPSYGGYVPNPLQLKLIF. For the CDR3, the DNA is TGTGCAGCAAGCGCACCTCTTCCTTCCTACGGGGGATATGTCCCAAATCCACTCCAACTCAAACTCATCTTT.

This clone appeared a few times. This chain connects TRAV29/DV5 to TRDJ1; 10 bases match TRDD3. Per germline, CDR1 NSMFDY and CDR2 ISSIKDK. Trimming removed 3 bases from V and 0 bases from J; junction bases left unmatched: 20. The CDR3 has 20 amino acids. This CDR3 is CAATKYFLGGGYRHTDKLIF. DNA for the CDR3: TGTGCAGCAACCAAATATTTCCTAGGTGGGGGATACCGGCACACCGATAAACTCATCTTT. Variable domain in full (rest from reference TRAV29/DV5 and TRDJ1): DQQVKQNSPSLSVQEGRISILNCDYTNSMFDYFLWYKKYPAEGPTFLISISSIKDKNEDGRFTVFLNKSAKHLSLHIVPSQPGDSAVYFCAATKYFLGGGYRHTDKLIFGKGTRVTVEP.

The V call is TRDV2, the J call TRDJ3; 11 bases are shared with TRDD3. No J segment appears in TCRdb, so it was assigned here by matching the sequence to germline. The CDR3 is made up of 20 amino acids. CDR1 is GEAIGNYY, CDR2 EKD, per germline. The ends lost 0 bases at V and 0 bases at J; junction bases unmatched: 6. DNA for the CDR3: TGTGCCTGTGACACCGTACTGGGGGATATCTCCTCCTGGGACACCCGACAGATGTTTTTC. It translates to CACDTVLGDISSWDTRQMFF.

This clone occurred a few times. The V call is TRDV1, the J call TRDJ3; D is undetermined. Germline assignment: CDR1 TSWWSYY and CDR2 QGS. The CDR3 runs 19 residues. Trimming took 2 bases from V and 0 from J, leaving 14 bases between them. The CDR3 coding sequence is TGTGCTCTTGGGGAAAGTCTTTGGATTTACTCCTGGGACACCCGACAGATGTTTTTC. Protein product: CALGESLWIYSWDTRQMFF.

In its sample, this clone was seen a few times. Other nucleotide sequences from this sample produce the same CDR3. The chain combines TRDV2 with TRDJ3, with 9 bases fitting TRDD3. The CDR3 is 17 residues long. Germline V lookup: CDR1 GEAIGNYY, CDR2 EKD. Germline trimming cut 2 bases from V and 1 base from J; bases unmatched to any gene: 2. CDR3 bases: TGTGCCTGTGACATTACTGGGGGATCCTGGGACACCCGACAGATGTTTTTC. Amino acids: CACDITGGSWDTRQMFF.

This sequence joins TRDV1 and TRDJ2, with 10 bases that match TRDD3. The V and J ends lost 2 bases and 9 bases, in that order; junction bases with no gene match: 6. There are 15 residues in the CDR3. Per germline, CDR1 TSWWSYY and CDR2 QGS. CDR3 amino acids: CALGEFGGYRSQLFF. The DNA for the CDR3 is TGTGCTCTTGGGGAATTTGGGGGATACCGTTCACAACTCTTCTTT.